The source of this T cell receptor (beta chain) is a study of cytomegalovirus exposure and HLA in healthy donors (dated by TCRdb to between 2016 and 2019). With regard to the full study: A later analysis indicated that the 100 to 150 validation repertoires were generated on the platform also employed for the roughly 730 repertoires of the first cohort. The aim of the study was to test whether cataloging public T cell receptors could identify signatures of past pathogen exposure. High-throughput TCR immunosequencing, statistical association of individual TCRs with disease status, and machine learning were combined to predict cytomegalovirus infection status. A separate validation cohort of approximately 120 different subjects was used in addition to the roughly 620-subject first cohort. Broad study findings and their caveats: The classifier was reported to diagnose cytomegalovirus status with high specificity and sensitivity in both the original cohort and the validation cohort. The study gave a list of under 200 TCR beta chains associated with cytomegalovirus. The authors suggested that the approach could potentially be extended to other disease states and immunological phenotypes. A few of the identified cytomegalovirus-associated TCR beta chains were confirmed in vitro to be specific for cytomegalovirus antigens. While some public TCRs were present in many individuals, most TCR sequences turned up only very rarely across donors. Subsequent analysis determined that TCRs grouped into clusters in the first cohort also showed a tendency toward co-occurrence across the 120 validation repertoires, and 85% to 95% of cluster scores exceeded 0. The validation cohort had no HLA typing available for a later analysis, so co-occurrence within that cohort was assessed over all 130 or so repertoires.

With regard to this clone: It has no known antigen specificity. It has no much larger one-base neighbor in the sample; base qualities were not kept.

The library came from the immunoSEQ multiplex PCR assay. Concerning the study's data processing: A statistical classification framework was developed to diagnose cytomegalovirus status using the catalog of TCR beta chain sequences. The table comes from immuneACCESS by way of TCRdb, which keeps in-frame sequences with V and J called. Part of the clones is missing from these tables; in studies checked, under half for an unresolved V gene and the rest for unknown reasons. Clone size and V and J calls were adopted from that table, with D and trimming inferred from the DNA. This sample is represented by approximately 160,000 clones; 91% of them were singletons. The top ten clonotypes cover around 3.1% of the sample. V sheds 1 base and J sheds 2 bases, leaving 7 bases between their ends. As encoded in the germline V gene, CDR1 is SGHTA while CDR2 is FQGNSA. The CDR3 sequence holds 14 residues, the cysteine and phenylalanine included. Just CDR3 DNA is preserved here, 42 bases in frame from base 1.

Donors formed part of the validation cohort, which comprised 120 subjects and was distinct from the first cohort of 690 or so subjects. The chain is made from TRBV7-2 and TRBJ2-3; the D gene remains uncertain. The sequencing input was PBMCs. The sequence was obtained from a woman aged 18-29 years in good health and CMV-seropositive. Here the CDR3 is given as CASSLVGITDTQYF. In nucleotide form, the sequence is TGTGCCAGCAGCTTAGTGGGCATCACAGATACGCAGTATTTT.